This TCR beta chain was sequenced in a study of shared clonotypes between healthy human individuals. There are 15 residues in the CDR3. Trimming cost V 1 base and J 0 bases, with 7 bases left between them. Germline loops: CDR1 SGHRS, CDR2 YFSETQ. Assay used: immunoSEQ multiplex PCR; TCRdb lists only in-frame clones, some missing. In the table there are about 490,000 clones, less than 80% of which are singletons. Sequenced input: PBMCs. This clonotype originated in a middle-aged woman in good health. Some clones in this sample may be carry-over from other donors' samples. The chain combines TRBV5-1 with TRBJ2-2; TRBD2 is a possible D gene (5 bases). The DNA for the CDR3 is TGCGCCAGCAGCTTGATGGGAGCGAACACCGGGGAGCTGTTTTTT. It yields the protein CASSLMGANTGELFF. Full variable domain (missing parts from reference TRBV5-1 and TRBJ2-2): KAGVTQTPRYLIKTRGQQVTLSCSPISGHRSVSWYQQTPGQGLQFLFEYFSETQRNKGNFPGRFSGRQFSNSRSEMNVSTLELGDSALYLCASSLMGANTGELFFGEGSRLTVL.